The 18 T cell receptor beta chains listed next were all sequenced from one sample in a study of blood T cell repertoires in COVID-19. Repertoires were generated with immunoSEQ multiplex PCR, while TCRdb's copy carries only in-frame clones and drops some. The profile shows some 200,000 clones, approximately 84% of them singletons. The sequencing input was peripheral blood. These receptors all come from a human donor with acute or convalescent COVID-19. The donor label of this sample is uncertain.

This chain joins TRBV27 and TRBJ2-4; the match to TRBD1 covers 7 bases. With V trimmed by 3 bases and J by 6 bases, 2 bases remained unmatched. In germline, CDR1 is MNHEY, CDR2 SMNVEV (reference sequence). CDR3 length: 13 amino acids. The CDR3 nucleotides are TGTGCCAGCAGTTTCGACAGGGCAAACATTCAGTACTTC. This sequence encodes CASSFDRANIQYF.

This chain uses TRBV7-9 with TRBJ2-7, with TRBD2 as a possible D gene (7 bases). This CDR3 comprises 15 residues. In germline, CDR1 is SEHNR, CDR2 FQNEAQ (reference sequence). Trimming took off 5 bases at V and 0 bases at J, with 14 bases between the two ends. The chain's CDR3 is CASSRGDILSYEQYF. The CDR3 DNA is TGTGCCAGCAGCCGGGGGGACATCCTCTCCTACGAGCAGTACTTC.

V usage is TRBV5-1 and J usage is TRBJ2-5, with D tentatively TRBD1 (6 bases). Germline CDR1 reads SGHRS; CDR2 reads YFSETQ. This CDR3 spans 15 amino acids. The V gene lost 0 bases and the J gene lost 7 bases, with 16 bases spanning the gap. The CDR3 loop reads CASSLGPGVVRTQYF. CDR3 DNA: TGCGCCAGCAGCTTGGGTCCAGGGGTCGTTCGGACCCAGTACTTC. Filled out from reference TRBV5-1 and TRBJ2-5, the complete variable domain reads KAGVTQTPRYLIKTRGQQVTLSCSPISGHRSVSWYQQTPGQGLQFLFEYFSETQRNKGNFPGRFSGRQFSNSRSEMNVSTLELGDSALYLCASSLGPGVVRTQYFGPGTRLLVL.

The CDR3 DNA reads as TGTGCCAGCAGTGAACTCCGGGGGGATGGCTACACCTTC. The encoded protein is CASSELRGDGYTF. The chain links TRBV25-1 to TRBJ1-2, with D possibly matching TRBD1 (5 bases). CDR1 and CDR2 (germline): MGHDK, SYGVNS. Trimming took 2 bases from V and 6 from J, leaving 10 bases between them. CDR3 size: 13 residues.

This clone was detected once. This rearrangement joins TRBV11-2 to TRBJ1-1; TRBD1 matches 8 bases. Germline V gene data show CDR1 as SGHAT and CDR2 as FQNNGV. The CDR3 is 16 residues long. J gave up 2 bases and V 3 bases, and 8 bases lay outside the gene matches. The CDR3 bases are TGTGCCAGCAGCTTTTACAGGGGGGAATCAAACACTGAAGCTTTCTTT. Its translation: CASSFYRGESNTEAFF. The full variable domain, in which reference TRBV11-2 and TRBJ1-1 provide the parts outside the CDR3, is EAGVAQSPRYKIIEKRQSVAFWCNPISGHATLYWYQQILGQGPKLLIQFQNNGVVDDSQLPKDRFSAERLKGVDSTLKIQPAKLEDSAVYLCASSFYRGESNTEAFFGQGTRLTVV.

V usage is TRBV29-1 and J usage is TRBJ2-1; TRBD1 aligns across 7 bases. The CDR3 has 13 amino acids. CDR1 is SQVTM and CDR2 is ANQGSEA in the germline V gene. V shed 5 bases, J shed 6 bases, and the junction held 7 bases outside the gene matches. DNA for the CDR3: TGCAGCGTTCCGGGACAGTCTTTCAATGAGCAGTTCTTC. This translates into CSVPGQSFNEQFF.

The chain employs TRBV11-2 and TRBJ2-7; 10 positions agree with TRBD1. J was trimmed by 3 bases and V by 1 base; bases with no gene match: 9. Germline CDR1 and CDR2: SGHAT and FQNNGV. CDR3 size: 17 residues. The CDR3 sequence is CASSLGTRDRGYYEQYF. The CDR3 nucleotides are TGTGCCAGCAGCTTAGGCACTAGGGACAGGGGTTACTACGAGCAGTACTTC.

The J gene is TRBJ2-2, the V gene TRBV10-3, with a possible D match to TRBD2 (6 bases). CDR1 and CDR2 from the germline V gene are ENHRY and SYGVKD. With 3 bases removed from V and 2 bases from J, the gap between germline ends came to 13 bases. The CDR3 is 16 amino acids. The CDR3 DNA is TGTGCCATCAGTGAACGGGGACTCGGAAACACCGGGGAGCTGTTTTTT. Protein: CAISERGLGNTGELFF.

This clone was recorded only once. This sequence joins TRBV7-2 and TRBJ1-4; 7 nucleotides align to TRBD1. Germline V CDR1 and CDR2: SGHTA, FQGNSA. This CDR3 comprises 14 residues. With V trimmed by 5 bases and J by 7 bases, 7 bases remained unmatched. CDR3 DNA: TGTGCCAGCAGCGTGACAGGGTCGAGTGAAAAACTGTTTTTT. As protein: CASSVTGSSEKLFF. Full variable domain (rest looked up from reference TRBV7-2 and TRBJ1-4): GAGVSQSPSNKVTEKGKDVELRCDPISGHTALYWYRQSLGQGLEFLIYFQGNSAPDKSGLPSDRFSAERTGGSVSTLTIQRTQQEDSAVYLCASSVTGSSEKLFFGSGTQLSVL.

This clone was observed a handful of times. This chain connects TRBV5-4 to TRBJ1-4; 8 bases are shared with TRBD1. CDR1 is SGHNT, CDR2 YYREEE, per germline (reference sequence). Trimming removed 1 base from V and 4 bases from J; junction bases left unmatched: 3. The CDR3 length is 15 residues. This CDR3 is CASSLFDRGNEKLFF. In DNA, the CDR3 is TGTGCCAGCAGCTTGTTCGACAGGGGTAATGAAAAACTGTTTTTT.

This clone was detected a few times. The V call is TRBV27, the J call TRBJ2-7, with D maybe TRBD2 (6 bases). The ends were cut back, 5 bases at V and 7 bases at J, with 21 bases in the middle. The CDR3 has 15 amino acids. The germline V gene encodes CDR1 MNHEY and CDR2 SMNVEV (reference sequence). The CDR3 region is CASSPQGLLFDEQYF. The DNA of the CDR3 is TGTGCCAGCAGTCCTCAGGGACTCTTGTTTGATGAGCAGTACTTC.

This rearrangement joins TRBV4-2 to TRBJ2-1; D is ambiguous. Per germline, CDR1 LGHNA and CDR2 YNFKEQ. V lost 0 bases, J lost 3 bases, and 9 bases lay in between. The CDR3 is made up of 15 amino acids. This CDR3 is CASSQDRPDYNEQFF. The DNA for the CDR3 is TGTGCCAGCAGCCAAGATCGCCCAGACTACAATGAGCAGTTCTTC.

The gene calls are TRBV27 and TRBJ2-1; TRBD2 agrees at 9 bases. CDR3 size: 17 residues. V trimming: 1 base; J trimming: 0 bases; junction bases outside the gene matches: 4. Germline-derived CDR1 and CDR2 are MNHEY and SMNVEV (reference sequence). CDR3 loop: CASSLLGGRGSYNEQFF. The CDR3 nucleotides are TGTGCCAGCAGTTTATTAGGCGGGAGGGGCTCCTACAATGAGCAGTTCTTC.

The V call is TRBV12-5, the J call TRBJ2-3; D remains ambiguous. V gave up 5 bases and J gave up 0 bases, with 12 bases separating them. The germline V gene has CDR1 LGHNT and CDR2 FRNRAP. The CDR3 has 15 residues. The CDR3 DNA is TGTGCTAGTGGTCAGGAAACAGCAAGCACAGATACGCAGTATTTT. It specifies CASGQETASTDTQYF. Complete variable domain (other parts from reference TRBV12-5 and TRBJ2-3): DARVTQTPRHKVTEMGQEVTMRCQPILGHNTVFWYRQTMMQGLELLAYFRNRAPLDDSGMPKDRFSAEMPDATLATLKIQPSEPRDSAVYFCASGQETASTDTQYFGPGTRLTVL.

This clone was seen a handful of times. V usage is TRBV30 and J usage is TRBJ2-5; 7 bases align to TRBD2. J lost 4 bases, V lost 4 bases, and 9 bases had no gene match. CDR3 size: 14 residues. The V gene's germline CDR1 is GTSNPN and CDR2 SVGIG (reference sequence). This chain's CDR3 is CAWKMGGRAETQYF. The CDR3 region has the DNA TGTGCCTGGAAGATGGGCGGGAGAGCAGAGACCCAGTACTTC.

The rearrangement uses TRBV4-1 and TRBJ2-1; TRBD2 matches at 7 bases. The CDR3 sequence is 15 residues long. V was clipped by 4 bases and J by 8 bases; unmatched bases: 11. The germline CDR1 and CDR2 sequences are MGHRA and YSYEKL. For the CDR3, the DNA is TGCGCCAGCAGCCTCGGGAGGTTCGCGGGAGATGAGCAGTTCTTC. Translating gives CASSLGRFAGDEQFF.

This chain connects TRBV7-2 to TRBJ2-5; D gene ambiguous. The CDR3 runs to 13 residues. Germline CDR1 and CDR2: SGHTA and FQGNSA. Trimming shortened V by 5 bases and J by 5 bases, and 12 bases separated the two germline ends. In nucleotides, the CDR3 is TGTGCCAGCAGCCCCCAGGAACGGGAGACCCAGTACTTC. Its translation: CASSPQERETQYF.

In its sample, this clone was seen a few times. The chain has TRBV6-5 and TRBJ2-7; D unresolved. Trimming took off 6 bases at V and 0 bases at J, with 12 bases between the two ends. CDR1 and CDR2 (germline): MNHEY, SVGAGI. The CDR3 totals 14 residues. The CDR3 spells CASRSGWSSYEQYF. CDR3 nucleotide sequence: TGTGCCAGCAGAAGTGGGTGGAGCTCCTACGAGCAGTACTTC.